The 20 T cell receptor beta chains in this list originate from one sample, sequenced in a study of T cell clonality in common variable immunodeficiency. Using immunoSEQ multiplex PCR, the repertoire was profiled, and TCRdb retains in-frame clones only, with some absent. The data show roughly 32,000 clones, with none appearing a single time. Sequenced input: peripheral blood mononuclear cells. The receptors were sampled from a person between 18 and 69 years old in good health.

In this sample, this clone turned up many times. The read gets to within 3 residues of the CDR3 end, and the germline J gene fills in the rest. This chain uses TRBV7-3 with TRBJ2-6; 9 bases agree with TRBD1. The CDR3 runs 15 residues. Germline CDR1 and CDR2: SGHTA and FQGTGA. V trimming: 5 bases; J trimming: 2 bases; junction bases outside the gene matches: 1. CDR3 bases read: TGTGCCAGCAGCAGACAGGGGGCTGGGGCCAACGTC. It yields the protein CASSRQGAGANV. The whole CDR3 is CASSRQGAGANVLTF. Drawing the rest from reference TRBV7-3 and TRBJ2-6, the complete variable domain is GAGVSQTPSNKVTEKGKYVELRCDPISGHTALYWYRQSLGQGPEFLIYFQGTGAADDSGLPNDRFFAVRPEGSVSTLKIQRTERGDSAVYLCASSRQGAGANVLTFGAGSRLTVL.

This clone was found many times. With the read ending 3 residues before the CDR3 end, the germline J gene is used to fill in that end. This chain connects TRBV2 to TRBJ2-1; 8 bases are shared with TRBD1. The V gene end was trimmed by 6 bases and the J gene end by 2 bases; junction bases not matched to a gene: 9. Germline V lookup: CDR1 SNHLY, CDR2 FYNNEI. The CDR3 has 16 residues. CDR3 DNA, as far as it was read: TGTGCCAGCAGGAGGGACCAGGGGGCACCCTACAATGAG. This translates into CASRRDQGAPYNE. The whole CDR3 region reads CASRRDQGAPYNEQFF.

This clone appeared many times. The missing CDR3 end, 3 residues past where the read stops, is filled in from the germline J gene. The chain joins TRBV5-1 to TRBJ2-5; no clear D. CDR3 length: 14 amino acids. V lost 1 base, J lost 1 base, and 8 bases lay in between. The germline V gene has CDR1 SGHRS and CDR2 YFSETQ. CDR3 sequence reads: CASSLMGSQETQYF. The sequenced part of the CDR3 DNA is TGCGCCAGCAGCTTGATGGGCAGCCAAGAGACC.

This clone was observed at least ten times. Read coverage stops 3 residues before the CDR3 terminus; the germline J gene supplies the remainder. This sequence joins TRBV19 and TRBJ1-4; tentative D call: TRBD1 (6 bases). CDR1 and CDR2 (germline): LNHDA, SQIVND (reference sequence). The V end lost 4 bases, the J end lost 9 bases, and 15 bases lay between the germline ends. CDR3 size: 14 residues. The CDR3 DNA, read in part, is TGTGCCAGTAGTACAGGGGAGTCTTTGAAAAAA. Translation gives CASSTGESLKK. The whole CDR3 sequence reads CASSTGESLKKLFF.

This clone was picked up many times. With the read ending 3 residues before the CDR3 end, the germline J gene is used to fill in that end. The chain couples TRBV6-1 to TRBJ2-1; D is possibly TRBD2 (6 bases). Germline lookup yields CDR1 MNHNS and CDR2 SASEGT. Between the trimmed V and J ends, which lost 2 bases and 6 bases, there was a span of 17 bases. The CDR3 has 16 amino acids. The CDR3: CASSESGRARRNEQFF. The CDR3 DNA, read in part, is TGTGCCAGCAGTGAAAGCGGGCGGGCGAGACGCAATGAG.

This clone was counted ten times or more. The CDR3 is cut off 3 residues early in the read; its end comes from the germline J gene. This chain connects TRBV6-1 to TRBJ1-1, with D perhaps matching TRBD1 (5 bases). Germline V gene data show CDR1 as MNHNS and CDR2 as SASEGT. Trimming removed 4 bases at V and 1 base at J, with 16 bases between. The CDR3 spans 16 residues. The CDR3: CASSVRGGQPNTEAFF. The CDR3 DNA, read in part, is TGTGCCAGCAGTGTGAGAGGTGGACAACCGAACACTGAA.

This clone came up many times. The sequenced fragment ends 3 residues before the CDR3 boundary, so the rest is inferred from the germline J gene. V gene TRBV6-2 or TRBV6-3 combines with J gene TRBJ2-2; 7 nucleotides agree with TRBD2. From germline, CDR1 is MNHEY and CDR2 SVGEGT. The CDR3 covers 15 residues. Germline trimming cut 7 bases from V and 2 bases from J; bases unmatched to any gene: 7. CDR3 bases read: TGTGCCAGCACCCAACTAGCGCCTAACACCGGGGAG. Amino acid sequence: CASTQLAPNTGE. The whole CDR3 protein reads CASTQLAPNTGELFF.

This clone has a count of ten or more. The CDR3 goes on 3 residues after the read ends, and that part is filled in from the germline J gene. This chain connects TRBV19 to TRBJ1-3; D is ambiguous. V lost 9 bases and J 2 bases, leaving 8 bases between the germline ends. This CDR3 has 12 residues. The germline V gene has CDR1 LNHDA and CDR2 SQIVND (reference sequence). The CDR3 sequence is CASRYTGNTIYF. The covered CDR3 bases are TGTGCCAGCCGATACACTGGAAACACC.

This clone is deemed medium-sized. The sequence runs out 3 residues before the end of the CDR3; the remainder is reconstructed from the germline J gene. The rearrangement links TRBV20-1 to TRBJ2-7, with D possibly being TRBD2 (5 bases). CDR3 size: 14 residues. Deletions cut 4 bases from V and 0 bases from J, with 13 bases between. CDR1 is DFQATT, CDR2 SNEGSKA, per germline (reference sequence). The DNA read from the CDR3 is TGCAGTGCTACAAGATCAGCGGCCTCCTACGAG. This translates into CSATRSAASYE. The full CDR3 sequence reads CSATRSAASYEQYF.

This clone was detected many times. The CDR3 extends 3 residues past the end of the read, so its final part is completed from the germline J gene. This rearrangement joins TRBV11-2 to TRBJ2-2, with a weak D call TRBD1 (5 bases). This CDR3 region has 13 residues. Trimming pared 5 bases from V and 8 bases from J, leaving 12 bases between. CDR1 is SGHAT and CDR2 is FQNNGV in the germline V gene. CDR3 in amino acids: CASSAQGGGELFF. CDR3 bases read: TGTGCCAGCAGCGCCCAGGGCGGTGGGGAG. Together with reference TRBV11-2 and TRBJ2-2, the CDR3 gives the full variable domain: EAGVAQSPRYKIIEKRQSVAFWCNPISGHATLYWYQQILGQGPKLLIQFQNNGVVDDSQLPKDRFSAERLKGVDSTLKIQPAKLEDSAVYLCASSAQGGGELFFGEGSRLTVL.

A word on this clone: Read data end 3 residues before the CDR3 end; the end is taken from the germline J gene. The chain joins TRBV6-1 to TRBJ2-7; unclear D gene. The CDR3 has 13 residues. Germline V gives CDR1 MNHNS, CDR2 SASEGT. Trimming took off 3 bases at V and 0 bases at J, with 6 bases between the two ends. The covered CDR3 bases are TGTGCCAGCAGTGACAGGAGCTCCTACGAG. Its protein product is CASSDRSSYE. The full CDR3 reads CASSDRSSYEQYF.

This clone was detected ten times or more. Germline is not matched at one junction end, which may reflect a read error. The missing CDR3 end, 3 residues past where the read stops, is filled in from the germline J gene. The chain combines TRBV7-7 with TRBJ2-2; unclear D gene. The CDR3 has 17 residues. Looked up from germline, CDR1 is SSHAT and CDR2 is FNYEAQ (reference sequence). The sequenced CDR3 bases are TGTGCTAGCAGCCCCCTTAAGAGCACCGAGAACACCGGGGAG. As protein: CASSPLKSTENTGE. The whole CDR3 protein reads CASSPLKSTENTGELFF. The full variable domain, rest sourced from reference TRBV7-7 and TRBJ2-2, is GAGVSQSPRYKVTKRGQDVTLRCDPISSHATLYWYQQALGQGPEFLTYFNYEAQPDKSGLPSDRFSAERPEGSISTLTIQRTEQRDSAMYRCASSPLKSTENTGELFFGEGSRLTVL.

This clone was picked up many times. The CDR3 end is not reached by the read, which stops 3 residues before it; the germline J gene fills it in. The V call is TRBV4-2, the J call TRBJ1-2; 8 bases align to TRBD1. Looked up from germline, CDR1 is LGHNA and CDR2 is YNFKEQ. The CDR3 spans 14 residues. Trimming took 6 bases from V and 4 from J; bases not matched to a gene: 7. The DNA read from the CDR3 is TGTGCCAGCAGTCAGACAGGGGATGGCTATGGC. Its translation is CASSQTGDGYG. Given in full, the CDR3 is CASSQTGDGYGYTF.

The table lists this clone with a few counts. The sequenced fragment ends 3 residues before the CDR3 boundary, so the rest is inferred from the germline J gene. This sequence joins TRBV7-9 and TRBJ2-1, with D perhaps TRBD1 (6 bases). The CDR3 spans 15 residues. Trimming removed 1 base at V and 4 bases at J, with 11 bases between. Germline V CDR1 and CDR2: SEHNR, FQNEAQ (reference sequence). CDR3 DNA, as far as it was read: TGTGCCAGCAGCTTAGTGGGGGCTATTTACAATGAG. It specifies CASSLVGAIYNE. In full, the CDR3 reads CASSLVGAIYNEQFF.

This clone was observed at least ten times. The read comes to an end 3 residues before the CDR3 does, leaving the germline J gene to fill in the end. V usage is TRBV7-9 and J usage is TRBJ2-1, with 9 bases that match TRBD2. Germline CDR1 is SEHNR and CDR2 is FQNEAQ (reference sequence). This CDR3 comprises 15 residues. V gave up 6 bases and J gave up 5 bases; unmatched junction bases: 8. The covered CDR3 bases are TGTGCCAGCAGTTTTAGCGGGACTAGCAACAATGAG. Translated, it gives CASSFSGTSNNE. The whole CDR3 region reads CASSFSGTSNNEQFF.

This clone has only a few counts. CDR3 DNA (partial): TGCGCCAGCAGCTCTAGCGGGGGGAACACAGATACC. Translated, it gives CASSSSGGNTDT. The whole CDR3 sequence reads CASSSSGGNTDTYTF. The chain is built from TRBV5-1 and TRBJ1-2; tentatively, D is TRBD1 (5 bases). Read coverage stops 3 residues before the CDR3 terminus; the germline J gene supplies the remainder. Germline CDR1 reads SGHRS; CDR2 reads YFSETQ. The CDR3 loop spans 15 amino acids.

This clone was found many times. The CDR3 loop reads CSARVQTYQETQYF. The CDR3 bases that were read are TGCAGTGCTAGAGTGCAGACATACCAAGAGACC. The gene calls are TRBV20-1 and TRBJ2-5; the D is unclear. The observed sequence ends 3 residues before the CDR3 terminus, with the missing tail filled in from the germline J gene. CDR1 and CDR2 from the germline V gene are DFQATT and SNEGSKA (reference sequence). The length of the CDR3 is 14 residues. V lost 1 base and J lost 0, with 9 bases in between.

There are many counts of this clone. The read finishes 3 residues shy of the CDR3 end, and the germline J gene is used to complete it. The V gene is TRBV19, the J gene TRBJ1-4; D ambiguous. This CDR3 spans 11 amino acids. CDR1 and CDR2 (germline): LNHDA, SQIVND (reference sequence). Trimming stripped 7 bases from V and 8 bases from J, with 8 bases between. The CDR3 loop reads CASTLREKLFF. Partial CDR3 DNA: TGTGCCAGTACCTTGAGGGAAAAA. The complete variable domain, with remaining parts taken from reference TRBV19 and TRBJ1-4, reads DGGITQSPKYLFRKEGQNVTLSCEQNLNHDAMYWYRQDPGQGLRLIYYSQIVNDFQKGDIAEGYSVSREKKESFPLTVTSAQKNPTAFYLCASTLREKLFFGSGTQLSVL.

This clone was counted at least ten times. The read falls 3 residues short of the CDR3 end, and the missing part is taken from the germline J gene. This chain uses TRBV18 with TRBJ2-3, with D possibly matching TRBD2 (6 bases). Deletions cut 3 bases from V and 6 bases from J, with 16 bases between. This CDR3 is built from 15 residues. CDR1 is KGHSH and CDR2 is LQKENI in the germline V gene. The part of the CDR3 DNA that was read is TGTGCCAGCTCACCGAGGCAGGGAGGTTTGGATACG. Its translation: CASSPRQGGLDT. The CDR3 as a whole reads CASSPRQGGLDTQYF.

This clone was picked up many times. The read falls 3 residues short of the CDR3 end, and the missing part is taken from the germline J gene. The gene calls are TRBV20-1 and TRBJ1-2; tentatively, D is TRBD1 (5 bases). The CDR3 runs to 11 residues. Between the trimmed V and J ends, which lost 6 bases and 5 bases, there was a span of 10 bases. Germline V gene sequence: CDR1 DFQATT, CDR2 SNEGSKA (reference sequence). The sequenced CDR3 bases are TGCAGTGCCTCCACAGGATATGGC. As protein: CSASTGYG. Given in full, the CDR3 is CSASTGYGYTF.